This TCR beta chain emerged from a study of blood T cell repertoires in COVID-19. About the research overall: There were acute and convalescent COVID-19 samples, and they came from the United States, Italy and Spain. PBMCs, B-cell-depleted T cells, or T cells provided the cDNA or gDNA that made up the material.

In the source study's methods: Amplifying reference gene primers gave estimates of nucleated cell counts. Assay used: immunoSEQ multiplex PCR; TCRdb lists only in-frame clones, some missing. The V and J calls and the clone size are those of that table, but D and trimming were determined from the DNA. The sample has about 110,000 clones, roughly nine tenths seen once; the top ten hold 4.8%. The clonotype originates from a human donor in a cohort sampled during active COVID-19. What was sequenced was peripheral blood.

The CDR3 nucleotides are TGTGCCAGCAGTGCCGGAGGCGGACAGGCTAATGAAAAACTGTTTTTT. It encodes CASSAGGGQANEKLFF. The chain is built from TRBV2 and TRBJ1-4; 7 bases are a match to TRBD1. J was trimmed by 3 bases and V by 4 bases; bases with no gene match: 8. The CDR3 runs to 16 residues. Germline V CDR1 and CDR2: SNHLY, FYNNEI.